This TCR beta chain stems from a study of blood T cell repertoires in COVID-19. Study in general: The samples span acute and convalescent COVID-19 from the United States, Italy and Spain. T cells, B-cell-depleted T cells, or PBMCs provided the cDNA or gDNA that served as material.

Here immunoSEQ multiplex PCR was the method, and the copy in TCRdb shows in-frame clones only, minus some. The sample yields about 310,000 clones, around 87% seen once. The V gene lost 5 bases and the J gene lost 9 bases, with 17 bases spanning the gap. Per germline, CDR1 MNHEY and CDR2 SMNVEV (reference sequence). This CDR3 spans 15 amino acids. The source material was peripheral blood. The chain joins TRBV27 to TRBJ1-6, with a weak D call TRBD1 (5 bases). The source of this sequence is a woman aged 45 to 65 who had recovered from COVID-19. Here the CDR3 reads CASSLDDSWGSPLHF. CDR3 DNA sequence: TGTGCCAGCAGTCTAGACGACAGCTGGGGTTCACCCCTCCACTTT.